What follows is one T cell receptor beta chain and its context. The target antigen is unknown. This record comes from a study of cytomegalovirus exposure and HLA in healthy donors. Amplification used 60 Vbeta primers and 13 Jbeta primers. Profiled with immunoSEQ multiplex PCR; TCRdb holds only in-frame clones, not every one. The data show under 150,000 clones, with roughly 9.4% seen just once and about 2% held by the top ten. There are 13 residues in the CDR3. V was trimmed by 6 bases and J by 3 bases, leaving 8 bases between them. Germline-derived CDR1 and CDR2 are MDHEN and SYDVKM. General observations from the study: Productive status was seen about 90% or about 30% of the time for most TCR beta V segments in an earlier analysis. Overall, 164 TCR beta chains were annotated as cytomegalovirus-associated.

The sequence came from a male donor in good health and CMV-seronegative. The sample consisted of PBMCs. The chain couples TRBV28 to TRBJ2-2; unclear D gene. The CDR3 bases are TGTGCCAGCAGATCCCGGGACACCGGGGAGCTGTTTTTT. Its translation is CASRSRDTGELFF.